The 6 T cell receptor beta chains below were found in one sample sequenced in a study of technical replicates of blood from a few donors. Repertoires were generated with immunoSEQ multiplex PCR, while TCRdb's copy carries only in-frame clones and drops some. The sample consists of fewer than 110,000 clones, roughly 95% of them appearing once. Input material: T cells isolated from PBMCs. All receptors derive from a human donor in good health.

The chain couples TRBV11-3 to TRBJ2-1, with D possibly being TRBD2 (6 bases). The CDR3 has 14 amino acids. V lost 3 bases and J 3 bases, leaving 9 bases between the germline ends. Germline CDR1 is SGHNT and CDR2 is YENEEA. The CDR3 sequence: CASSFTSFYNEQFF. Written as DNA, the CDR3 is TGTGCCAGCAGCTTTACTAGCTTCTACAATGAGCAGTTCTTC.

The sample holds one count of this clone. J is TRBJ2-7 and V is TRBV6-6; 9 nucleotides align to TRBD1. The germline V gene encodes CDR1 MNHNY and CDR2 SVGAGI (reference sequence). The CDR3 consists of 12 residues. V was pared by 10 bases and J by 2 bases, with 3 bases of the junction left unmatched. The CDR3 bases are TGTGCCACAACAGGGGGCGCCTACGAGCAGTACTTC. It yields the protein CATTGGAYEQYF.

J is TRBJ2-3 and V is TRBV13, with 9 bases matching TRBD2. This CDR3 contains 15 residues. V dropped 2 bases and J dropped 1; count of bases not matched to a gene: 1. Germline assignment: CDR1 PRHDT and CDR2 FYEKMQ (reference sequence). The CDR3 DNA reads TGTGCCAGCAGCTTACAGCGGGAGGGCACAGATACGCAGTATTTT. Translated, it gives CASSLQREGTDTQYF.

The V and J genes are TRBV9 and TRBJ2-6; 7 bases agree with TRBD1. The CDR3 is made up of 19 amino acids. V lost 6 bases to trimming and J lost 1 base; unmatched junction nucleotides: 16. Germline CDR1 reads SGDLS; CDR2 reads YYNGEE. CDR3 DNA sequence: TGTGCCAGCAACGACAGGGTTGATGTAGTAAGTTCTGGGGCCAACGTCCTGACTTTC. It translates to CASNDRVDVVSSGANVLTF.

The V call is TRBV7-6, the J call TRBJ2-6; 7 bases are a match to TRBD1. The J segment lost 2 bases and the V segment lost 5 bases, leaving 3 bases of the junction unmatched. This CDR3 has 15 residues. From germline, CDR1 is SGHVS and CDR2 FNYEAQ. CDR3 DNA: TGTGCCAGCAGCCCGACAGGGCCTGGGGCCAACGTCCTGACTTTC. This encodes CASSPTGPGANVLTF. The full variable domain, completed using reference TRBV7-6 and TRBJ2-6, is GAGVSQSPRYKVTKRGQDVALRCDPISGHVSLYWYRQALGQGPEFLTYFNYEAQQDKSGLPNDRFSAERPEGSISTLTIQRTEQRDSAMYRCASSPTGPGANVLTFGAGSRLTVL.

This chain links TRBV12-5 with TRBJ2-3; a weak D match, TRBD1 (6 bases). Germline V gene sequence: CDR1 LGHNT, CDR2 FRNRAP. V gave up 1 base and J gave up 5 bases, with 13 bases separating them. The CDR3 contains 15 residues. In nucleotides, the CDR3 is TGTGCTAGTGGTTTGGGATTAAGGGGGTTAGATACGCAGTATTTT. Residues: CASGLGLRGLDTQYF.